Listed below are T cell receptor beta chains from one sample, sequenced in a study of blood T cell repertoires in COVID-19. Method: immunoSEQ multiplex PCR; TCRdb's copy keeps in-frame clones and lacks some. This table has some 300,000 clones, 89% appearing once. The specimen sequenced was PBMCs or T cells enriched from blood (not recorded which). These receptors originate from a woman between 40 and 50 years old who had recovered from COVID-19. The CDR3 runs from the conserved cysteine through the conserved F or W. The order of the fields is J gene, D gene, V gene, clone size, CDR3 protein, CDR3 DNA. A D gene is named only where the DNA matches it firmly. A clone size is listed for some rows: how often the clone was seen (once, few, many), or a class if it is expanded.

>TRBJ1-1|-|TRBV5-1|-
CASKGREVVNTEAFF
TGCGCCAGCAAGGGGCGAGAGGTGGTGAACACTGAAGCTTTCTTT
>TRBJ1-4|TRBD1|TRBV5-1|-
CASSLVSGGRPNEKLFF
TGCGCCAGCAGCTTGGTATCAGGGGGCAGACCCAATGAAAAACTGTTTTTT
>TRBJ2-3|TRBD2|TRBV7-9|-
CASSLVLAGVIDTQYF
TGTGCCAGCAGCTTAGTCCTGGCGGGAGTAATAGATACGCAGTATTTT
>TRBJ2-4|TRBD1|TRBV3-1/TRBV3-2|-
CASSHLGDRASSLAKNIQYF
TGTGCCAGCAGCCACCTCGGGGACAGGGCTTCTTCTCTAGCCAAAAACATTCAGTACTTC
>TRBJ1-3|-|TRBV4-2|-
CASSPESGGANTIYF
TGTGCCAGCAGCCCAGAGAGCGGGGGTGCAAACACCATATATTTT
>TRBJ2-5|-|TRBV9|-
CASSVGIAATPPETQYF
TGTGCCAGCAGCGTAGGGATAGCGGCCACGCCGCCGGAGACCCAGTACTTC
>TRBJ1-2|-|TRBV2|-
CAEKLDGYTF
TGTGCCGAAAAATTAGATGGCTACACCTTC
>TRBJ1-5|TRBD1|TRBV18|-
CASSPGDRGLTGNQPQHF
TGTGCCAGCTCACCAGGTGACAGGGGGTTGACTGGGAATCAGCCCCAGCATTTT
>TRBJ2-7|-|TRBV29-1|-
CSAVSASYYEQYF
TGCAGCGCTGTCAGCGCGAGCTACTACGAGCAGTACTTC
>TRBJ2-1|-|TRBV18|-
CASSPGTIFRLNEQFF
TGTGCCAGCTCACCCGGGACAATCTTTCGACTCAATGAGCAGTTCTTC
>TRBJ2-5|TRBD2|TRBV23-1|-
CASSPERAGGPFQTQYF
TGCGCCAGCAGTCCGGAGAGAGCGGGAGGGCCGTTCCAGACCCAGTACTTC
>TRBJ2-3|TRBD2|TRBV7-2|-
CASSLSLAARTDTQYF
TGTGCCAGCAGCTTATCCCTAGCGGCGCGCACAGATACGCAGTATTTT
>TRBJ2-4|TRBD1|TRBV7-2|few
CASSSSRQGGLGNIQYF
TGTGCCAGCAGCTCCTCTAGACAGGGGGGCCTGGGGAACATTCAGTACTTC